Included here is one T cell receptor (beta chain) sequence, with context. The target antigen is unknown. This could be a read error, since a much larger clone is one nucleotide away. This CDR3 has 14 amino acids. Germline loops: CDR1 LGHDT, CDR2 YNNKEL (reference sequence). Scientists made TCR beta libraries using quantitative 5'-RACE with molecular barcodes. TCRdb used MiXCR to reprocess the 5' RACE reads, holding one entry per CDR3 protein. The sample consists of a few hundred thousand distinct CDR3 sequences, about 11% of them appearing once. The sample is drawn from a study of CD8 T cells in ankylosing spondylitis. Study observations and caveats: Relatively scarce in peripheral blood, disease-linked clones were CD8+. Reported data indicate significant enrichment of disease-linked clones within matched ankylosing spondylitis synovial fluid.

Sequencing was performed on blood, either unsorted or a sorted T cell fraction (not recorded which). The sequence came from a male donor with ankylosing spondylitis or in good health (not recorded which). V gene TRBV3-1 combines with J gene TRBJ1-5; no clear D gene. This CDR3 reads CASSQEGLRQPPHF. Here the CDR3 DNA reads TGTGCCAGCAGCCAAGAAGGGTTGCGGCAGCCCCCGCATTTT.